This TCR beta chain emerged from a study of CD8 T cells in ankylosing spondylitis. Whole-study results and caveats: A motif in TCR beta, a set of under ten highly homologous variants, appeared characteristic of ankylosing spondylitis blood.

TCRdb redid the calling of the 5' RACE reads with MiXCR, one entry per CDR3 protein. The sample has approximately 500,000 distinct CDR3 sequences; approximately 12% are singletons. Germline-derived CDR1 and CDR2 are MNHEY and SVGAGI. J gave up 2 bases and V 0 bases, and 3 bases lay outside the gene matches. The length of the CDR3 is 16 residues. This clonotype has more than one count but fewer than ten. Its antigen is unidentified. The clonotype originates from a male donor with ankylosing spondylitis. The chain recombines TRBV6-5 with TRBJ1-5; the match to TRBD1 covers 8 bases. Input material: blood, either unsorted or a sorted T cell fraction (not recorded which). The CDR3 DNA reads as TGTGCCAGCAGTTACTCCGGGACAGGTGGCAATCAGCCCCAGCATTTT. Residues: CASSYSGTGGNQPQHF.